These T cell receptor beta chains were read from a single sample in a study of cytomegalovirus exposure and HLA in healthy donors. Sequenced by immunoSEQ multiplex PCR; TCRdb stores in-frame clones only, minus some. The repertoire holds more than 90,000 clones, with 70% to 80% as singletons. Sequencing input: PBMCs. These receptors all come from a woman younger than 30 in good health and CMV-seropositive. Both conserved end residues are part of each CDR3. Each record gives: V gene, clone size, D gene, J gene, CDR3 DNA, CDR3 protein. D genes are given only for firm matches. Some rows mark clone size as missing; the rest say once, few, many or name a class of expanded clone.

>TRBV27|.|.|TRBJ1-1
TGTGCCAGCAGTCGGCGGCGCCATAACACTGAAGCTTTCTTT
CASSRRRHNTEAFF
>TRBV30|.|.|TRBJ2-5
TGTGCCTGCAGTGATCGAGGGGGCACAGGGGACTTCGAGACCCAGTACTTC
CACSDRGGTGDFETQYF
>TRBV6-5|.|.|TRBJ1-1
TGTGCCAGCAGTGCTTTGGGGGGGGCACGATCTGAAGCTTTCTTT
CASSALGGARSEAFF
>TRBV19|.|.|TRBJ2-3
TGTGCCAGTAGTCTCAGGGGTGGTGAAGATACGCAGTATTTT
CASSLRGGEDTQYF
>TRBV6-6|once|.|TRBJ1-2
TGTGCCAGCAGTCAAGCTACGGGGGAGGGCTACACCTTC
CASSQATGEGYTF
>TRBV7-6|.|TRBD1|TRBJ2-3
TGTGCCAGCAGCTCCACAGGGGGCAGCCTCCCTAAGACGCAGTATTTT
CASSSTGGSLPKTQYF
>TRBV7-9|.|.|TRBJ2-7
TGTGCCAGCAGCCGACGGGAGAGGGTTGCCAACGAGCAGTACTTC
CASSRRERVANEQYF
>TRBV27|once|.|TRBJ2-7
TGTGCCAGCAGTTTATCGTGGGGACACACCTACGAGCAGTACTTC
CASSLSWGHTYEQYF
>TRBV6-5|.|TRBD1|TRBJ1-1
TGTGCCAGCAGTCGCGAAGGGGGCGACACTGAAGCTTTCTTT
CASSREGGDTEAFF
>TRBV9|.|.|TRBJ2-6
TGTGCCAGCAGCGCGACTGGCTCTGGGGCCAACGTCCTGACTTTC
CASSATGSGANVLTF
>TRBV6-1|.|.|TRBJ2-7
TGTGCCAGCAGTGAAGATCGCAGGGCTCACGAGCAGTACTTC
CASSEDRRAHEQYF
>TRBV12-5|.|.|TRBJ2-2
TGTGCTAGTGCCCTTGTCCCTGGGCGGGACCCCCCAGGGCTGTTTTTT
CASALVPGRDPPGLFF
>TRBV14|once|TRBD2|TRBJ2-1
TGTGCCAGCAGCCCTCGGACTAGCCAAACCTACAATGAGCAGTTCTTC
CASSPRTSQTYNEQFF
>TRBV7-6|.|.|TRBJ2-3
TGTGCCAGCAGCTTAGGGGGCATGGGGACGCAGTATTTT
CASSLGGMGTQYF
>TRBV23-1|.|.|TRBJ1-1
TGCGCCATCAGTCAATCGAGGCACACACCAGGGGCAAACACTGAAGCTTTCTTT
CAISQSRHTPGANTEAFF
>TRBV5-6|few|.|TRBJ2-6
TGTGCCAGCAGCAGGAGCTCTGGGGCCAACGTCCTGACTTTC
CASSRSSGANVLTF
>TRBV27|.|.|TRBJ2-1
TGTGCCAGCAGTTTAAACAGATACAATGAGCAGTTCTTC
CASSLNRYNEQFF
>TRBV10-3|.|.|TRBJ1-5
TGTGCCATCAGTCCCCCGGGGCAGCCCCAGCATTTT
CAISPPGQPQHF
>TRBV4-1|.|.|TRBJ1-3
TGCGCCAGCAGCCAAGTCGGGGTTCCCAGAAACACCATATATTTT
CASSQVGVPRNTIYF
>TRBV6-1|few|TRBD1|TRBJ1-2
TGTGCCAGCAGTCTTACAGGGGACTATGGCTACACCTTC
CASSLTGDYGYTF
>TRBV5-1|.|TRBD1|TRBJ2-3
TGCGCCAGCAGCCCCGACGGGACAGGGTTGAATACGCAGTATTTT
CASSPDGTGLNTQYF
>TRBV6-5|once|.|TRBJ2-3
TGTGCCAGCAGTGAGGTTAATCCGTATACGCAGTATTTT
CASSEVNPYTQYF
>TRBV14|.|.|TRBJ2-3
TGTGCCAGCAGCCAAGAGTGGGGGGTAGATACGCAGTATTTT
CASSQEWGVDTQYF
>TRBV27|.|TRBD1|TRBJ1-5
TGTGCCAGCAGACTGACAGGGGAAGACCAGCCCCAGCATTTT
CASRLTGEDQPQHF
>TRBV11-3|.|.|TRBJ2-7
TGTGCCAGCAGCCCGCCGAGCTCCTACGAGCAGTACTTC
CASSPPSSYEQYF
>TRBV19|.|.|TRBJ2-7
TGTGCCAGTACTCCGGGACAAAGCTCCTACGAGCAGTACTTC
CASTPGQSSYEQYF